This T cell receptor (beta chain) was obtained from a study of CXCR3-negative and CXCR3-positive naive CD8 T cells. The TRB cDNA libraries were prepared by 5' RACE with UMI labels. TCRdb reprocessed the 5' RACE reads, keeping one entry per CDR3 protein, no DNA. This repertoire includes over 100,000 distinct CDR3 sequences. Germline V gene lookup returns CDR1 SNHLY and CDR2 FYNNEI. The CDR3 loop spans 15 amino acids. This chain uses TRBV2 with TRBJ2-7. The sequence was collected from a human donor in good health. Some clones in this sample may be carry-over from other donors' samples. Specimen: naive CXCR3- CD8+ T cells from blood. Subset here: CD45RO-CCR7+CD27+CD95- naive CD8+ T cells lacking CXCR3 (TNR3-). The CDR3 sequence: CASSEARLGSYEQYF.